One sample yielded the 3 T cell receptor beta chains listed below, sequenced in a study of OX40 agonist ivuxolimab in advanced cancers. Sequencing used immunoSEQ multiplex PCR; TCRdb keeps in-frame clones, though not all of them. The profile shows approximately 90,000 clones, roughly 89% of them singletons. Sequencing was performed on CD4+ or CD8+ T cells sorted from blood, taken in a trial of the OX40 agonist ivuxolimab. The receptors stem from an adult with an advanced solid tumor such as melanoma, head and neck, liver or kidney cancer.

The chain couples TRBV30 to TRBJ2-7; 12 bases are shared with TRBD1. Germline values: CDR1 GTSNPN, CDR2 SVGIG (reference sequence). The J segment lost 5 bases and the V segment lost 4 bases, leaving 18 bases of the junction unmatched. The CDR3 sequence is 18 residues long. CDR3 nucleotide sequence: TGTGCCTGGACCTCTTATACCTCCCGGGACAGGGGGCTCCACGAGCAGTACTTC. This encodes CAWTSYTSRDRGLHEQYF.

The chain joins TRBV7-2 to TRBJ1-5; D gene ambiguous. V lost 2 bases and J lost 2, with 7 bases in between. In germline, CDR1 is SGHTA, CDR2 FQGNSA. The CDR3 has 14 amino acids. DNA for the CDR3: TGTGCCAGCAGCTTAAGTAGTGGCAATCAGCCCCAGCATTTT. Its protein product is CASSLSSGNQPQHF.

The chain combines TRBV6-5 with TRBJ1-2, with D possibly being TRBD1 (5 bases). Trimming stripped 6 bases from V and 3 bases from J, with 11 bases between. In germline, CDR1 is MNHEY, CDR2 SVGAGI. This CDR3 has 13 residues. The DNA of the CDR3 is TGTGCCAGCAGAAGGGACCCCTACTATGGCTACACCTTC. Amino acids: CASRRDPYYGYTF.